The source of this T cell receptor beta chain is a study of shared clonotypes between healthy human individuals. Study information: The cohort comprised a couple of women and a few men. Their ages spanned 18 to 49 years.

Sequenced by immunoSEQ multiplex PCR; TCRdb stores in-frame clones only, minus some. The sample lists some 2.3 million clones, 93% occurring once. Turning to this clone: Its target is not known.

Study results and limitations: Estimated richness values were generally larger in naive subsets than in memory subsets. The sharing of about 5.3% of naive CD4 clonotypes was seen across a few donors.

The TCR originated in a man younger than 30 in good health. Some clones in this sample may be carry-over from other donors' samples. Sample: naive CD4+ T cells from PBMCs. As for subset: CD45RA+ positively selected.

CDR3 sequence reads: CSVEVAGTPSYEQYF. CDR3 DNA: TGCAGCGTTGAAGTAGCTGGGACCCCCTCCTACGAGCAGTACTTC. The rearrangement joins TRBV29-1 to TRBJ2-7; either TRBD1 or TRBD2 may fit D (5 bases each). The CDR3 length is 15 residues. Per the germline V gene, CDR1 is SQVTM and CDR2 is ANQGSEA. Deletions cut 1 base from V and 0 bases from J, with 13 bases between.